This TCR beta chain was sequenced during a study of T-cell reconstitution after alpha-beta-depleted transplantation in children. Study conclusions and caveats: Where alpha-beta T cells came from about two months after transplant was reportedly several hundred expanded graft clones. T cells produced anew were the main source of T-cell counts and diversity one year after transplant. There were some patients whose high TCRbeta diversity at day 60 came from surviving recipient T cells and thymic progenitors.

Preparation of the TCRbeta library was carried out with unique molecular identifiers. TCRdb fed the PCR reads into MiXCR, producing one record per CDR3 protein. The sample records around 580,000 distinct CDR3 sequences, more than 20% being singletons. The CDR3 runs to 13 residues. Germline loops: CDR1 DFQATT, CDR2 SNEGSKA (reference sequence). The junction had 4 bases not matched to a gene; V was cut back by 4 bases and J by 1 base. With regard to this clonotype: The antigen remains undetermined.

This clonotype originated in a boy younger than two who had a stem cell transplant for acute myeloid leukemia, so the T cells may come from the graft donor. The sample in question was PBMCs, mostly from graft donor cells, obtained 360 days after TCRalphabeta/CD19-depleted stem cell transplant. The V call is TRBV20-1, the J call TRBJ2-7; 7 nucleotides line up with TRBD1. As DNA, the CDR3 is TGCAGTGCTAATCAGGACAGGTCCTACGAGCAGTACTTC. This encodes CSANQDRSYEQYF.